A selection of T cell receptor beta chains follows, all from one sample in a study of T cell repertoires in cytomegalovirus infection. TCRdb itself ran the reads through MiXCR, one entry per CDR3 protein. The sample has roughly 280,000 distinct CDR3 sequences, around 15% seen once. The sample was PBMCs. Receptors were obtained from a human donor in good health (CMV status not recorded). Some clones in this sample may be carry-over from other donors' samples. The CDR3 runs from the conserved cysteine through the conserved F or W. Fields, in order: clone size, V gene, J gene, D gene, CDR3 DNA, CDR3 protein. The D gene is left open where the match is weak. Only some rows state a clone size, as once, few, many or a class for expanded clones.

abundance: .; v_gene: TRBV12-3/TRBV12-4; j_gene: TRBJ2-2; d_gene: TRBD2; CDR3nt: TGTGCCAGCAGTTTAGGACTAGCGGTCACCGGGGAGCTGTTTTTT; CDR3aa: CASSLGLAVTGELFF
abundance: many; v_gene: TRBV11-2; j_gene: TRBJ2-2; d_gene: TRBD1; CDR3nt: TGTGCCAGCAGCCCGACGACAGGGGGTACCGGGGAGCTGTTTTTT; CDR3aa: CASSPTTGGTGELFF
abundance: few; v_gene: TRBV7-9; j_gene: TRBJ1-2; d_gene: .; CDR3nt: TGTGCCAGCAGCCTGGGGGGGGGGACGGAAGACTATGGCTACACCTTC; CDR3aa: CASSLGGGTEDYGYTF
abundance: many; v_gene: TRBV7-2; j_gene: TRBJ1-2; d_gene: .; CDR3nt: TGTGCCAGCACTAGCCCCGGACAGATCTATGGCTACACCTTC; CDR3aa: CASTSPGQIYGYTF
abundance: few; v_gene: TRBV2; j_gene: TRBJ1-5; d_gene: TRBD1; CDR3nt: TGTGCCAGCAGTGATAAGACAGGGATTAATCAGCCCCAGCATTTT; CDR3aa: CASSDKTGINQPQHF
abundance: few; v_gene: TRBV7-9; j_gene: TRBJ1-2; d_gene: .; CDR3nt: TGTGCCAGCAGCCGCAGGGGTCCCTATGGCTACACCTTC; CDR3aa: CASSRRGPYGYTF
abundance: few; v_gene: TRBV7-9; j_gene: TRBJ1-6; d_gene: .; CDR3nt: TGTGCCAGCAGCTCTCCGGTCGGCGGAAACGCGGGCAATTCACCCCTCCACTTT; CDR3aa: CASSSPVGGNAGNSPLHF
abundance: few; v_gene: TRBV7-9; j_gene: TRBJ2-5; d_gene: .; CDR3nt: TGTGCCAGCAGCTTGGCCCAAACGTGGGAGACCCAGTACTTC; CDR3aa: CASSLAQTWETQYF
abundance: many; v_gene: TRBV14; j_gene: TRBJ2-1; d_gene: .; CDR3nt: TGTGCCAGCAGCCAAGATGGACTGGCCGGGGATGAGCAGTTCTTC; CDR3aa: CASSQDGLAGDEQFF
abundance: few; v_gene: TRBV20-1; j_gene: TRBJ2-7; d_gene: .; CDR3nt: TGCAGTGCTAGAGCAGGAACCTACGAGCAGTACTTC; CDR3aa: CSARAGTYEQYF
abundance: many; v_gene: TRBV7-2; j_gene: TRBJ2-1; d_gene: .; CDR3nt: TGTGCCAGCAGTGGGGAGTGGAGCTCCTACAATGAGCAGTTCTTC; CDR3aa: CASSGEWSSYNEQFF
abundance: .; v_gene: TRBV28; j_gene: TRBJ2-7; d_gene: .; CDR3nt: TGTGCCAGCACCTTTGAGGGAGCCTACGAGCAGTACTTC; CDR3aa: CASTFEGAYEQYF
abundance: many; v_gene: TRBV12-3/TRBV12-4; j_gene: TRBJ2-7; d_gene: .; CDR3nt: TGTGCCAGCAGTTATGATGCTACCCGGGGGGAGCAGTACTTC; CDR3aa: CASSYDATRGEQYF
abundance: few; v_gene: TRBV28; j_gene: TRBJ2-1; d_gene: TRBD2; CDR3nt: TGTGCCAGCAGTCCCCCCGGGAGGACCTACAATGAGCAGTTCTTC; CDR3aa: CASSPPGRTYNEQFF
abundance: few; v_gene: TRBV3-1; j_gene: TRBJ2-1; d_gene: TRBD2; CDR3nt: TGTGCCAGCAGCCCCCCCGGGGGGACTAGCTTAGGCAATGAGCAGTTCTTC; CDR3aa: CASSPPGGTSLGNEQFF
abundance: .; v_gene: TRBV29-1; j_gene: TRBJ2-5; d_gene: TRBD2; CDR3nt: TGCAGCGCCAAGGGACTAGCGGGGGAAGAGACCCAGTACTTC; CDR3aa: CSAKGLAGEETQYF
abundance: .; v_gene: TRBV5-6; j_gene: TRBJ2-1; d_gene: .; CDR3nt: TGTGCCAGCAGCACAAGGAGTTACAATGAGCAGTTCTTC; CDR3aa: CASSTRSYNEQFF
abundance: many; v_gene: TRBV7-2; j_gene: TRBJ2-2; d_gene: .; CDR3nt: TGTGCCAGCAGCTTAGAGGCCCTACCGAACACCGGGGAGCTGTTTTTT; CDR3aa: CASSLEALPNTGELFF
abundance: many; v_gene: TRBV7-2; j_gene: TRBJ1-4; d_gene: .; CDR3nt: TGTGCCAGCAGCTCAAGTCCCGGGGAGGAAAAACTGTTTTTT; CDR3aa: CASSSSPGEEKLFF
abundance: few; v_gene: TRBV9; j_gene: TRBJ2-1; d_gene: TRBD1; CDR3nt: TGTGCCAGCAGCGTCGACGGGACAGACTACAATGAGCAGTTCTTC; CDR3aa: CASSVDGTDYNEQFF
abundance: .; v_gene: TRBV28; j_gene: TRBJ2-5; d_gene: .; CDR3nt: TGTGCCAGCAGTTTATGGAGTGATCAAGAGACCCAGTACTTC; CDR3aa: CASSLWSDQETQYF
abundance: many; v_gene: TRBV7-2; j_gene: TRBJ1-4; d_gene: .; CDR3nt: TGTGCCAGCAGCCCAGGGGATTCAACTAATGAAAAACTGTTTTTT; CDR3aa: CASSPGDSTNEKLFF
abundance: .; v_gene: TRBV20-1; j_gene: TRBJ1-5; d_gene: TRBD1; CDR3nt: TGCAGTGCTCAGGGGGATCCTAATCAGCCCCAGCATTTT; CDR3aa: CSAQGDPNQPQHF
abundance: .; v_gene: TRBV3-1; j_gene: TRBJ1-2; d_gene: .; CDR3nt: TGTGCAGTAAGCGTTGGATTCTATGGCTACACCTTC; CDR3aa: CAVSVGFYGYTF
abundance: many; v_gene: TRBV5-4; j_gene: TRBJ2-1; d_gene: .; CDR3nt: TGTGCCAGCAGCTTAAAAACTCAGCCCAATGAGCAGTTCTTC; CDR3aa: CASSLKTQPNEQFF
abundance: many; v_gene: TRBV7-2; j_gene: TRBJ2-4; d_gene: TRBD2; CDR3nt: TGTGCCAGTAGCTCCCCCGGGACTAGCGGGAGAGGGCAAAACATTCAGTACTTC; CDR3aa: CASSSPGTSGRGQNIQYF
abundance: .; v_gene: TRBV27; j_gene: TRBJ2-7; d_gene: TRBD2; CDR3nt: TGTGCCAGCCGGCCGGGACTAGCGGATTCCCTATCCTACGAGCAGTACTTC; CDR3aa: CASRPGLADSLSYEQYF
abundance: .; v_gene: TRBV15; j_gene: TRBJ2-3; d_gene: .; CDR3nt: TGTGCCACCAGCCCACCGGTGGGGGCTCCCTCGGATGATACGCAGTATTTT; CDR3aa: CATSPPVGAPSDDTQYF
abundance: few; v_gene: TRBV6-5; j_gene: TRBJ2-2; d_gene: .; CDR3nt: TGTGCCAGCAGTTGGGGGCTAAACACCGGGGAGCTGTTTTTT; CDR3aa: CASSWGLNTGELFF
abundance: many; v_gene: TRBV7-2; j_gene: TRBJ2-1; d_gene: TRBD2; CDR3nt: TGTGCCAGCAGCTACTTAGCGGGGGGCTGGTACAATGAGCAGTTCTTC; CDR3aa: CASSYLAGGWYNEQFF
abundance: .; v_gene: TRBV5-1; j_gene: TRBJ1-1; d_gene: .; CDR3nt: TGCGCCAGCAGCTTTGCAGGGGCCTTGAACACTGAAGCTTTCTTT; CDR3aa: CASSFAGALNTEAFF
abundance: few; v_gene: TRBV4-1; j_gene: TRBJ2-4; d_gene: .; CDR3nt: TGCGCCAGCAGCCCAGGGGCCGTAGCCAAAAACATTCAGTACTTC; CDR3aa: CASSPGAVAKNIQYF
abundance: few; v_gene: TRBV20-1; j_gene: TRBJ1-1; d_gene: TRBD1; CDR3nt: TGCAGTGCTGTCCAGGGGGCGCCGGCTTTCTTT; CDR3aa: CSAVQGAPAFF
abundance: few; v_gene: TRBV7-8; j_gene: TRBJ2-7; d_gene: .; CDR3nt: TGTGCCAGCATCGAATCGACAGGGAGGTACGAGCAGTACTTC; CDR3aa: CASIESTGRYEQYF
abundance: many; v_gene: TRBV7-9; j_gene: TRBJ1-4; d_gene: TRBD1; CDR3nt: TGTGCCAGCAGCTCGACCGGGACAGCAGGAAAACTGTTTTTT; CDR3aa: CASSSTGTAGKLFF
abundance: few; v_gene: TRBV10-3; j_gene: TRBJ1-4; d_gene: TRBD1; CDR3nt: TGTGCCATCAGTGCTTCAGGGGGGGAGAATGAAAAACTGTTTTTT; CDR3aa: CAISASGGENEKLFF
abundance: .; v_gene: TRBV9; j_gene: TRBJ2-6; d_gene: .; CDR3nt: TGTGCCAGCAGCCCCCTGGGCGGGGTTATAGGAGCCAACGTCCTGACTTTC; CDR3aa: CASSPLGGVIGANVLTF
abundance: .; v_gene: TRBV7-9; j_gene: TRBJ1-1; d_gene: .; CDR3nt: TGTGCCAGCAGCTTATTCCGCCTTACCTACGACAGGCCGAACACTGAAGCTTTCTTT; CDR3aa: CASSLFRLTYDRPNTEAFF
abundance: .; v_gene: TRBV12-3/TRBV12-4; j_gene: TRBJ1-1; d_gene: .; CDR3nt: TGTGCCAGCAGACCGACGAACACTGAAGCTTTCTTT; CDR3aa: CASRPTNTEAFF